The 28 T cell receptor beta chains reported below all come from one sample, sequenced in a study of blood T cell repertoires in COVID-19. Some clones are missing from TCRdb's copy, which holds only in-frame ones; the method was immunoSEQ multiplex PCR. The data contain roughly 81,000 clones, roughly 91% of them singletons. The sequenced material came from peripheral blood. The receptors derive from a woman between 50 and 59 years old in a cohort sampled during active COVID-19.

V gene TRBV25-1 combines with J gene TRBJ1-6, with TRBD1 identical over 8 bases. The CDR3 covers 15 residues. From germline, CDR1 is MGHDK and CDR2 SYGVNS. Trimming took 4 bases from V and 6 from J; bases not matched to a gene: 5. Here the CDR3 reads CASSVTGGRNSPLHF. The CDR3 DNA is TGTGCCAGCAGTGTAACAGGGGGTCGTAATTCACCCCTCCACTTT.

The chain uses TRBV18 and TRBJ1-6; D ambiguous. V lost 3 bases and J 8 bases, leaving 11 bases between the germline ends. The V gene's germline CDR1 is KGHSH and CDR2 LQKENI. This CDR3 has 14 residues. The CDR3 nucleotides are TGTGCCAGCTCACCTGCCGCGTCGGATTCACCCCTCCACTTT. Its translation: CASSPAASDSPLHF.

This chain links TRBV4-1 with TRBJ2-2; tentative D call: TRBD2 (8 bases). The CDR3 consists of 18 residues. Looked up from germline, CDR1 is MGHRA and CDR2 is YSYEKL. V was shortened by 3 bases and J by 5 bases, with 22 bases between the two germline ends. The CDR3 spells CASSHQTGGGLGTGELFF. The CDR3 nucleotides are TGCGCCAGCAGCCATCAAACGGGAGGGGGCTTAGGAACCGGGGAGCTGTTTTTT.

As DNA, the CDR3 is TGTGCCAGCTCACCTTCCGGGAGCTCCTACGAGCAGTACTTC. This codes for CASSPSGSSYEQYF. V and J are TRBV18 and TRBJ2-7, with D perhaps matching TRBD2 (6 bases). Looked up from germline, CDR1 is KGHSH and CDR2 is LQKENI. V lost 3 bases, J lost 0 bases, and 9 bases lay in between. This CDR3 has 14 residues.

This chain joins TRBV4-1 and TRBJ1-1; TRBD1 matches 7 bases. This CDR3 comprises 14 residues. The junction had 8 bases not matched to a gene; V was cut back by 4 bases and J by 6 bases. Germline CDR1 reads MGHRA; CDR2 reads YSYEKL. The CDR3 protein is CASSPMTGLPEAFF. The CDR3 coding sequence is TGCGCCAGCAGCCCCATGACAGGGCTCCCTGAAGCTTTCTTT.

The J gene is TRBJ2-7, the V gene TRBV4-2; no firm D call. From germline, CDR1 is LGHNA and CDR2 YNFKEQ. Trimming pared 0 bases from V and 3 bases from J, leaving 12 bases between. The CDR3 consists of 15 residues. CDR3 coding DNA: TGTGCCAGCAGCCAAGATGGCCCGCCGGGCTACGAGCAGTACTTC. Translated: CASSQDGPPGYEQYF.

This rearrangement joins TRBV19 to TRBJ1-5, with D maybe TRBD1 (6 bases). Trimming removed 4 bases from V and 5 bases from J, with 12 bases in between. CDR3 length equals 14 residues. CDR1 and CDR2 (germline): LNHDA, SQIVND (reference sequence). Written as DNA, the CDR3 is TGTGCCAGTAGTAAACAGGGACGGGATCAGCCCCAGCATTTT. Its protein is CASSKQGRDQPQHF.

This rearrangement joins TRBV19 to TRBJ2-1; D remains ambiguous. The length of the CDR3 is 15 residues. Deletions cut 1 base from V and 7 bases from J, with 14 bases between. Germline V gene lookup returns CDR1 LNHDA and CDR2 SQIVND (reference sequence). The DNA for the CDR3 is TGTGCCAGTAGTATAGGACTGCTGCTTCGGAATGAGCAGTTCTTC. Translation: CASSIGLLLRNEQFF.

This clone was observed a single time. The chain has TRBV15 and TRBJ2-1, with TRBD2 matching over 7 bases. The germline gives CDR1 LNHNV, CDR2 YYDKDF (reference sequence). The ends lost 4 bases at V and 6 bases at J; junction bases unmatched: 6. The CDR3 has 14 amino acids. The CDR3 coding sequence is TGTGCCACCAGCACCCGACTAGCTAGCAATGAGCAGTTCTTC. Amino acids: CATSTRLASNEQFF. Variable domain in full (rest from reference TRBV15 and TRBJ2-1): DAMVIQNPRYQVTQFGKPVTLSCSQTLNHNVMYWYQQKSSQAPKLLFHYYDKDFNNEADTPDNFQSRRPNTSFCFLDIRSPGLGDTAMYLCATSTRLASNEQFFGPGTRLTVL.

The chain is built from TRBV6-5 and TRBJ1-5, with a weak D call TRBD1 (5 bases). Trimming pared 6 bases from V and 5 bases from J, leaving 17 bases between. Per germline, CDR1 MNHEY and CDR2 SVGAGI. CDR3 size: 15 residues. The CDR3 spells CASSPIRGLYQPQHF. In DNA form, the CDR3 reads TGTGCCAGCAGCCCCATTAGGGGTCTCTATCAGCCCCAGCATTTT.

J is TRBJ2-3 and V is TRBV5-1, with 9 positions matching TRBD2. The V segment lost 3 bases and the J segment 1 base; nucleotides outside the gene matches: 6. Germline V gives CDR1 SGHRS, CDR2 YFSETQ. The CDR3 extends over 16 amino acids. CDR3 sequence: CASSSFSGSGTDTQYF. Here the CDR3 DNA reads TGCGCCAGCAGCTCTTTTAGCGGGAGCGGCACAGATACGCAGTATTTT.

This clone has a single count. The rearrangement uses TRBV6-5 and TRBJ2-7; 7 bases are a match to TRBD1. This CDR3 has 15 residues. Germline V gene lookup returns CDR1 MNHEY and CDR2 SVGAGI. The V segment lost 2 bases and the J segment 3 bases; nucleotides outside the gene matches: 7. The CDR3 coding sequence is TGTGCCAGCAGTTACACCGACAGGGCGGACTACGAGCAGTACTTC. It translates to CASSYTDRADYEQYF.

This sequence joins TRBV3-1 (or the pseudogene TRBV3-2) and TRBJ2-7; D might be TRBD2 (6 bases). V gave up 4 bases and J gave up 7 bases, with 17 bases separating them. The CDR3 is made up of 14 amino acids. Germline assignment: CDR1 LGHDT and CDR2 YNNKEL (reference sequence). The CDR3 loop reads CASSRLLQAGEQYF. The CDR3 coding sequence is TGTGCCAGCAGCCGTCTCCTGCAGGCGGGGGAGCAGTACTTC.

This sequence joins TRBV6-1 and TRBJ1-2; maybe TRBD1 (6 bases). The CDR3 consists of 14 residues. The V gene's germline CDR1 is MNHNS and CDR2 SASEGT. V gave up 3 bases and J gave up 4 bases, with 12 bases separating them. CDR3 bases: TGTGCCAGCAGTGAGAGGGGAGGGGGCTATGGCTACACCTTC. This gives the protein CASSERGGGYGYTF.

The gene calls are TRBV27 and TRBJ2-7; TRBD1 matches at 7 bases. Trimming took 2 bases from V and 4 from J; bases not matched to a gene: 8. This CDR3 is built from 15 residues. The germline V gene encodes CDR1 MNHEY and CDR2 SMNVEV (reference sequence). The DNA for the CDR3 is TGTGCCAGCAGTTTAGCTATGACAGGGCCTTACGAGCAGTACTTC. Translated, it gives CASSLAMTGPYEQYF.

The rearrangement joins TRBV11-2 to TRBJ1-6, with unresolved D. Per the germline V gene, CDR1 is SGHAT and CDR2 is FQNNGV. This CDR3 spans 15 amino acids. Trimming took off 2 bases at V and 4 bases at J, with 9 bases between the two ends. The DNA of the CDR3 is TGTGCCAGCAGCTTATCCCCCGGTTATAATTCACCCCTCCACTTT. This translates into CASSLSPGYNSPLHF.

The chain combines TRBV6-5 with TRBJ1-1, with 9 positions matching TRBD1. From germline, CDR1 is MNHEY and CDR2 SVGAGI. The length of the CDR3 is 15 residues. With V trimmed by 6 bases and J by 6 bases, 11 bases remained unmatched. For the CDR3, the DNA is TGTGCCAGCAGAACCGGGACAGGGTATATCCCTGAAGCTTTCTTT. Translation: CASRTGTGYIPEAFF.

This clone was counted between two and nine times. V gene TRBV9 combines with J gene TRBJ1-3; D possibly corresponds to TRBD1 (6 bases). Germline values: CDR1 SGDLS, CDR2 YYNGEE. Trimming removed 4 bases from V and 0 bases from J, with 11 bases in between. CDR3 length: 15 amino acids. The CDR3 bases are TGTGCCAGCAGCCCTCAGGGGAGCTCTGGAAACACCATATATTTT. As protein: CASSPQGSSGNTIYF.

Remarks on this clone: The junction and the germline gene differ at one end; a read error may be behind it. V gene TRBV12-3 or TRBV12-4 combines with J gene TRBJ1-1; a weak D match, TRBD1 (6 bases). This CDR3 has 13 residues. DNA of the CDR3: TGTGCCAGCAGCTTAGGGGGAGGCACTGAAGCTTTCTTT. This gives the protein CASSLGGGTEAFF.

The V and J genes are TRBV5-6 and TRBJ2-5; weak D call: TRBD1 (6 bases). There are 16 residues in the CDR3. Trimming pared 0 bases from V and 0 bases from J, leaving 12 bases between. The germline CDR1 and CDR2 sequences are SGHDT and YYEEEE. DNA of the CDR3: TGTGCCAGCAGCTTGGTCGGGACAATGTACCAAGAGACCCAGTACTTC. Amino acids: CASSLVGTMYQETQYF.

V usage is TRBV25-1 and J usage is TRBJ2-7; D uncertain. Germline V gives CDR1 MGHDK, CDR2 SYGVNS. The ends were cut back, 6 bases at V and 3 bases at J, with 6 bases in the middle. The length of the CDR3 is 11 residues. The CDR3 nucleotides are TGTGCCAGCAGCCTTCGCTACGAGCAGTACTTC. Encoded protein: CASSLRYEQYF.

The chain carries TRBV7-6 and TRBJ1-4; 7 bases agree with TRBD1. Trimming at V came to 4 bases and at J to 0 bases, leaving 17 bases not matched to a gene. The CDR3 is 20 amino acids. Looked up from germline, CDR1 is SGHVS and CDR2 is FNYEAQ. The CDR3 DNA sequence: TGTGCCAGCAGCTGGGGCTCCGTGGGACAGCAAAGTCCAACTAATGAAAAACTGTTTTTT. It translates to CASSWGSVGQQSPTNEKLFF.

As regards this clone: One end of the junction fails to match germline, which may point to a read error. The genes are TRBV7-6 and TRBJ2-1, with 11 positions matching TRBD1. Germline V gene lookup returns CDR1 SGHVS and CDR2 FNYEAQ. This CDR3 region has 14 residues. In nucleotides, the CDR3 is TGTGCCAGCAGTTTAGGGGACAGGGGGTATGAGCAGTTCTTC. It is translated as CASSLGDRGYEQFF.

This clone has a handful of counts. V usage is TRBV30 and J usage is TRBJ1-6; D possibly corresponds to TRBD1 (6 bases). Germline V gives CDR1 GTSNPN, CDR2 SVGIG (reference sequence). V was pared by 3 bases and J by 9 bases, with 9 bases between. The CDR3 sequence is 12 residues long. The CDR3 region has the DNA TGTGCCTGGAGACAGGGAACTTCACCCCTCCACTTT. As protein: CAWRQGTSPLHF.

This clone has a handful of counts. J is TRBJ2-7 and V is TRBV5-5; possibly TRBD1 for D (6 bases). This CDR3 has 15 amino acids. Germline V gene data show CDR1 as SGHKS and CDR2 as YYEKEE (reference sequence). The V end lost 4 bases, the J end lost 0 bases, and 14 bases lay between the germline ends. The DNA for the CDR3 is TGTGCCAGCAGCCGACAGGCCCCAAGCTCCTACGAGCAGTACTTC. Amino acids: CASSRQAPSSYEQYF.

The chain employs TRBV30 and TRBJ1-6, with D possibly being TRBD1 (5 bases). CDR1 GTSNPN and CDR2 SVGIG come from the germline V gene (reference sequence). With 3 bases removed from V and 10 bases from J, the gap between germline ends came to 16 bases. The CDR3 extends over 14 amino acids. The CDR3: CAWRNQGRNSPLHF. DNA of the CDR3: TGTGCCTGGAGGAACCAGGGAAGGAACTCACCCCTCCACTTT.

DNA of the CDR3: TGTGCCAGCAGTTACGTGCGTGCAACTAATGAAAAACTGTTTTTT. As protein: CASSYVRATNEKLFF. The chain uses TRBV6-5 and TRBJ1-4; D call uncertain. V was pared by 2 bases and J by 0 bases, with 7 bases between. Germline CDR1 MNHEY, CDR2 SVGAGI. The CDR3 has 15 amino acids.

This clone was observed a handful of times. CDR3 sequence reads: CASSVDSSPLGTEAFF. The CDR3 DNA sequence: TGTGCCAGCAGTGTAGACAGCTCCCCGCTAGGTACTGAAGCTTTCTTT. This chain connects TRBV6-1 to TRBJ1-1; possible D gene TRBD1, 5 bases. V lost 4 bases, J lost 5 bases, and 20 bases lay in between. CDR1 MNHNS and CDR2 SASEGT come from the germline V gene. The CDR3 has 16 residues.